This paragraph covers one T cell receptor beta chain sequence. What it binds is unknown. The data were taken from a study of T cell responses to AZD1222 COVID-19 vaccine. Assay used: immunoSEQ multiplex PCR; TCRdb lists only in-frame clones, some missing. The table shows 130,000 or so clones, with 85% to 95% occurring only once. Findings and caveats of the study: Possibly, clonal diversity was underestimated; donors were largely white British and included more females. Only 5 or 6 people who got AZD1222 tested seropositive at baseline. Increased Spike-specific TCR breadth and depth were observed after two AZD1222 doses.

Germline lookup yields CDR1 DFQATT and CDR2 SNEGSKA (reference sequence). V lost 3 bases to trimming and J lost 6 bases; unmatched junction nucleotides: 17. This CDR3 is built from 19 residues. The material was peripheral blood, obtained on day 0 of MenACWY control vaccination. The rearrangement uses TRBV20-1 and TRBJ2-1; 13 bases align to TRBD2. The origin of this receptor is an adult in good health. The CDR3 nucleotides read TGCAGTGCTAGTTATCCCCTGCCGGGACTAGCGGGGCGCTTCAATGAGCAGTTCTTC. Translating it yields CSASYPLPGLAGRFNEQFF.